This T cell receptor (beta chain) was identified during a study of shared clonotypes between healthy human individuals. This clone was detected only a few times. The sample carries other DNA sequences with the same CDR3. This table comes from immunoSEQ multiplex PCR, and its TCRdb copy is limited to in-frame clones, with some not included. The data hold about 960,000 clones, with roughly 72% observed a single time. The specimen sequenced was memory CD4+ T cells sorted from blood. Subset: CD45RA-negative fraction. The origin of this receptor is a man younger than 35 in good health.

The CDR3 DNA reads TGTGCCAGCAGTTACTCGAGACATGGATATGGCTACACCTTC. Residues: CASSYSRHGYGYTF. This chain joins TRBV6-5 and TRBJ1-2; D gene uncertain. Germline V gene lookup returns CDR1 MNHEY and CDR2 SVGAGI. The CDR3 covers 14 residues. V lost 0 bases and J lost 5, with 10 bases in between.